The 2 T cell receptor beta chains below all came from one sample that was sequenced in a study of OX40 agonist ivuxolimab in advanced cancers. Library construction relied on the immunoSEQ multiplex PCR assay. Entries here come from immuneACCESS through TCRdb and include only in-frame sequences with V and J called. Some clones fail to appear in such tables; in the studies checked, an unresolved V gene covers under half of the shortfall, and the cause of the remainder is unknown. Within this sample are approximately 92,000 clones, with approximately 84% of them counted one time only. The ten largest account for around 5% of the sample. This specimen consisted of CD4+ or CD8+ T cells sorted from blood, obtained in a trial of the OX40 agonist ivuxolimab. The receptor set was obtained from an adult with an advanced solid tumor such as melanoma, head and neck, liver or kidney cancer.

The rearrangement links TRBV11-2 to TRBJ2-7, with TRBD2 matching over 9 bases. J gave up 9 bases and V 1 base, and 13 bases lay outside the gene matches. This CDR3 has 16 amino acids. The germline gives CDR1 SGHAT, CDR2 FQNNGV. CDR3 loop: CASSLGSGSSGTAQYF. CDR3 coding DNA: TGTGCCAGCAGCTTAGGTTCGGGGTCTAGCGGGACGGCGCAGTACTTC. The whole variable domain, filled in from reference TRBV11-2 and TRBJ2-7, reads EAGVAQSPRYKIIEKRQSVAFWCNPISGHATLYWYQQILGQGPKLLIQFQNNGVVDDSQLPKDRFSAERLKGVDSTLKIQPAKLEDSAVYLCASSLGSGSSGTAQYFGPGTRLTVT.

As DNA, the CDR3 is TGTGCCAGCAGTTACTACGGGGGGGACGGTGAAGCTTTCTTT. It is translated as CASSYYGGDGEAFF. The J gene is TRBJ1-1, the V gene TRBV6-5, with D maybe TRBD1 (5 bases). This CDR3 is 14 amino acids long. The V and J ends lost 1 base and 7 bases respectively, with 13 bases between them. Germline CDR1 MNHEY, CDR2 SVGAGI.